This T cell receptor (beta chain) was captured by sequencing in a study of vaccination effects on CD4 cells after COVID-19. Looking at the study overall: Two doses of either BNT162b2 or mRNA-1273 were given to each participant. Study-wide findings and caveats: Marked clonal contraction of infection- and vaccine-induced clones was seen late after vaccination.

Trimming shortened V by 3 bases and J by 6 bases, and 22 bases separated the two germline ends. This CDR3 region has 16 residues. The V gene's germline CDR1 is SGHRS and CDR2 YFSETQ. Assay: immunoSEQ multiplex PCR; the TCRdb copy retains only in-frame clones and omits some. This table has fewer than 40,000 clones, approximately 70% appearing once. This clone has a handful of counts. The target antigen is unknown. Sequencing followed a ViraFEST assay step that expanded antigen-specific CD4+ T cells with viral peptide pools. The culture ran for 10 to 11 days, and then CD4+ T cells were isolated. PCR showed that the person got SARS-CoV-2 infection at some point between March and December 2020. Cultures used 2 million to 2.5 million PBMC per well, approximately 9.6 IU/ml IL-2 and 10 ug/ml peptides.

The chain joins TRBV5-1 to TRBJ2-7, with D perhaps matching TRBD2 (7 bases). Sequenced here: CD4+ T cells from PBMCs cultured with a peptide pool, sampled before COVID-19 vaccination. The sequence was obtained from a human donor who had a prior SARS-CoV-2 infection. In DNA, the CDR3 is TGCGCCAGCAGCTCATCGCCGCGCGGGGGCCGTCGCGAGCAGTACTTC. It yields the protein CASSSSPRGGRREQYF. Looking up the rest from reference TRBV5-1 and TRBJ2-7 gives the full variable domain: KAGVTQTPRYLIKTRGQQVTLSCSPISGHRSVSWYQQTPGQGLQFLFEYFSETQRNKGNFPGRFSGRQFSNSRSEMNVSTLELGDSALYLCASSSSPRGGRREQYFGPGTRLTVT.